The present entry profiles one T cell receptor beta chain with its context. The antigen is undetermined. Trimming removed 0 bases at V and 5 bases at J, with 16 bases between. In germline, CDR1 is LNHNV, CDR2 YYDKDF (reference sequence). There are 16 residues in the CDR3. This record belongs to a study of T-cell memory formation after mild COVID-19. Whole-study findings and limits: The study detected some responding clones in pre-infection memory, suggesting cross-reactive memory joined. Whereas later expanders leaned CD4+, clones contracting day 15 to 85 showed a balanced CD4/CD8 makeup.

TCRdb processed the 5' RACE reads anew with MiXCR; each CDR3 protein has one entry. Of roughly 110,000 distinct CDR3 sequences listed, about an eighth were seen once; the top ten hold around 30%. The genes are TRBV15 and TRBJ2-5; D is uncertain. The sequenced material came from PBMCs or a T cell subset sorted from them (not recorded which). The sequence came from an adult woman who had mild COVID-19 (a few samples of this study predate the infection). Cell type and time point are not known. The CDR3 is CATSREAIPPKETQYF. In DNA, the CDR3 is TGTGCCACCAGCAGAGAGGCGATTCCCCCTAAGGAGACCCAGTACTTC.